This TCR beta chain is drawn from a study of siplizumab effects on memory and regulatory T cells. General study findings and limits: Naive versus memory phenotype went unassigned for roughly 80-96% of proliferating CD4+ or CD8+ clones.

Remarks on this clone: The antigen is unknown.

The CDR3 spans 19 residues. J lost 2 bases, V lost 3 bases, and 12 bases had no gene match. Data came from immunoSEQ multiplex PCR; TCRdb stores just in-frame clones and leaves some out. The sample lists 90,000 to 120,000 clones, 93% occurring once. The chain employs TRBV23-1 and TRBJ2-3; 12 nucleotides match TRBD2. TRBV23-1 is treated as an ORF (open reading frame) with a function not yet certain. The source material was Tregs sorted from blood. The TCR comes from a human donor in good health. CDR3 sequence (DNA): TGCGCCAGCAGTCAGGGGCCTAGACTAGCGGGGGCTCCCACAGATACGCAGTATTTT. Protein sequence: CASSQGPRLAGAPTDTQYF.